One sample yielded the 8 T cell receptor beta chains listed below, sequenced in a study of blood T cell repertoires in COVID-19. Sequencing was performed with immunoSEQ multiplex PCR; in TCRdb, only in-frame clones are kept and a portion is missing. The sample holds some 140,000 clones, around 79% seen once. The source material was peripheral blood. The receptors derive from a man aged 55 to 70 with acute or convalescent COVID-19.

The chain combines TRBV2 with TRBJ1-5, with 7 bases lining up with TRBD1. The CDR3 totals 17 residues. Per germline, CDR1 SNHLY and CDR2 FYNNEI. With V trimmed by 2 bases and J by 3 bases, 10 bases remained unmatched. In nucleotides, the CDR3 is TGTGCCAGCAGTGAAAGAGGGGGACAGTTCGTCAATCAGCCCCAGCATTTT. Encoded protein: CASSERGGQFVNQPQHF.

The chain recombines TRBV18 with TRBJ2-6, with D possibly matching TRBD1 (6 bases). Trimming shortened V by 3 bases and J by 0 bases, and 18 bases separated the two germline ends. The CDR3 runs to 19 residues. The germline gives CDR1 KGHSH, CDR2 LQKENI. Here the CDR3 reads CASSPRQAPGTSGANVLTF. The CDR3 DNA reads as TGTGCCAGCTCACCTCGACAGGCCCCCGGAACCTCTGGGGCCAACGTCCTGACTTTC.

The genes are TRBV5-6 and TRBJ1-4; D is possibly TRBD1 (5 bases). The CDR3 is 14 residues long. The germline CDR1 and CDR2 sequences are SGHDT and YYEEEE. V was pared by 0 bases and J by 5 bases, with 8 bases between. The CDR3 protein is CASSLGTPNEKLFF. CDR3 nucleotides: TGTGCCAGCAGCTTGGGGACACCGAATGAAAAACTGTTTTTT.

The rearrangement joins TRBV7-9 to TRBJ2-1, with 10 bases lining up with TRBD2. Germline V gene lookup returns CDR1 SEHNR and CDR2 FQNEAQ (reference sequence). CDR3 length: 15 amino acids. J gave up 7 bases and V 7 bases, and 10 bases lay outside the gene matches. The CDR3 region is CASTQGSGRANEQFF. The CDR3 DNA is TGTGCCAGCACCCAGGGGAGCGGGAGGGCTAATGAGCAGTTCTTC.

This sequence joins TRBV21-1 and TRBJ1-2; the tabulated D call, TRBD1, remains unverified against the DNA. TRBV21-1 is a documented pseudogene. This CDR3 spans 14 amino acids. The CDR3 is CASSKDPGWHGYTF. The CDR3 region has the DNA TGTGCCAGCAGCAAAGATCCAGGGTGGCACGGCTACACCTTC.

This clone appeared a few times. V usage is TRBV15 and J usage is TRBJ1-4; D not certain. Germline CDR1 LNHNV, CDR2 YYDKDF (reference sequence). The V end lost 5 bases, the J end lost 8 bases, and 15 bases lay between the germline ends. The CDR3 length is 14 residues. Here the CDR3 reads CATSPTAAREKLFF. CDR3 bases: TGTGCCACCAGCCCAACAGCCGCCCGCGAAAAACTGTTTTTT.

This clone was seen at least ten times. The rearrangement joins TRBV28 to TRBJ1-2, with a tentative D call TRBD1 (5 bases). V shed 5 bases and J shed 4 bases, with 17 bases lying between them. The CDR3 totals 15 residues. CDR1 and CDR2 from the germline V gene are MDHEN and SYDVKM. This chain's CDR3 is CASSRPSRVTYGYTF. DNA for the CDR3: TGTGCCAGCAGTCGGCCATCCAGGGTGACCTATGGCTACACCTTC.

CDR3 region: CASSKLAGAVNEQFF. CDR3 sequence (DNA): TGTGCCAGTAGCAAACTAGCGGGAGCGGTCAATGAGCAGTTCTTC. The chain is built from TRBV19 and TRBJ2-1, with 11 positions matching TRBD2. CDR1 and CDR2 from the germline V gene are LNHDA and SQIVND (reference sequence). There are 15 residues in the CDR3. Trimming cost V 6 bases and J 6 bases; bases outside gene matches: 7.